The 10 T cell receptor delta chains in this list originate from one sample, sequenced in a study of gamma delta lymphoproliferative disorders and STAT genes. TCRdb reapplied CATT to the multiplex PCR reads. Among 2,000 to 2,500 delta-chain clones listed, approximately 1.5% were seen once. The receptor sequences were amplified from genomic DNA of peripheral blood mononuclear cells. The sample taken for sequencing was blood. These receptors all come from a human donor in good health.

Points on this clone: This likely stems from a read error, as it lies one base from a far larger clone. Other DNA sequences in this specimen translate into the identical CDR3. This chain links TRDV3 with TRDJ1; 12 bases map to TRDD3. The CDR3 loop spans 19 amino acids. After removal of 2 bases from V and 11 bases from J, the junction contained 27 bases not matched to a gene. CDR1 is TVYSNPD, CDR2 GDNSRS, per germline (reference sequence). In DNA form, the CDR3 reads TGTGCCTTTCTGCCCTACGGCTGGGGGATACGCGTGTCCCCCTTTCCCCTCATCTTT. Translation gives CAFLPYGWGIRVSPFPLIF.

With regard to this clone: TCRdb shows a much larger clone's protein in place of this DNA's translation, and the two differ at residue 10, likely through a read error; the protein shown is translated from the DNA. V is TRDV2 and J is TRDJ1, with D possibly being TRDD3 (6 bases). From germline, CDR1 is GEAIGNYY and CDR2 EKD. The CDR3 runs 16 residues. Deletions cut 0 bases from V and 9 bases from J, with 22 bases between. CDR3 amino acids: CACDTVVGGVRRELIF. In nucleotides, the CDR3 is TGTGCCTGTGACACCGTAGTTGGGGGGGTACGCAGGGAACTCATCTTT.

There are a few counts of this clone. A far larger clone is off by one base, so a read error is likely. V gene TRDV1 combines with J gene TRDJ1, with 10 bases lining up with TRDD3. This CDR3 is 24 amino acids long. Germline CDR1 reads TSWWSYY; CDR2 reads QGS. V trimming: 3 bases; J trimming: 0 bases; junction bases outside the gene matches: 28. The CDR3 nucleotides read TGTGCTCTTGGGGACCAACTTTCCTACACGAGGGGCTGGGGGATATTCGAGTACACCGATAAACTCATCTTT. This translates into CALGDQLSYTRGWGIFEYTDKLIF.

This clone appeared a few times. Since a far larger clone is one base different, this is likely a read error. This sample also contains other DNA sequences that code for the same CDR3. The chain combines TRDV2 with TRDJ1, with TRDD3 identical over 7 bases. V trimming: 2 bases; J trimming: 0 bases; junction bases outside the gene matches: 8. The CDR3 has 16 residues. Germline-derived CDR1 and CDR2 are GEAIGNYY and EKD. The CDR3 sequence: CACDNLGDKNTDKLIF. CDR3 bases: TGTGCCTGTGACAACCTAGGGGATAAGAACACCGATAAACTCATCTTT.

On this clone: A far larger clone is just one base off, so this is likely a read error. Additional DNA sequences in this sample encode the identical CDR3. CDR3: CALGELLFWGISLRKLIF. The DNA for the CDR3 is TGTGCTCTTGGGGAACTACTTTTCTGGGGGATATCGCTACGAAAACTCATCTTT. J is TRDJ1 and V is TRDV1, with 10 bases that match TRDD3. Germline V gives CDR1 TSWWSYY, CDR2 QGS. Trimming cost V 0 bases and J 8 bases; bases outside gene matches: 15. The CDR3 consists of 18 residues.

This clone has just a few counts. The likely explanation is a read error, given a far larger clone one base away. V and J are TRDV1 and TRDJ1; 10 bases fit TRDD3. The germline gives CDR1 TSWWSYY, CDR2 QGS. V was pared by 3 bases and J by 3 bases, with 31 bases of the junction left unmatched. There are 24 residues in the CDR3. CDR3 sequence (DNA): TGTGCTCTTGGGGACCAACTTTCCTACACGAGGGGCTGGGGGATATTCGGGTACGCCGATAAACTCATCTTT. Its protein product is CALGDQLSYTRGWGIFGYADKLIF.

This clone was observed a few times. A read error likely explains why the TCRdb protein, taken from a much larger clone, differs from this DNA's translation at residue 4; the protein shown is translated from the DNA. The chain couples TRDV2 to TRDJ3; 10 nucleotides align to TRDD3. With 5 bases clipped from V and 2 bases from J, the junction kept 20 bases outside the gene matches. This CDR3 has 22 residues. The germline V gene encodes CDR1 GEAIGNYY and CDR2 EKD. CDR3 sequence reads: CACGSPGMGDTLSPWDTRQMFF. DNA for the CDR3: TGTGCCTGTGGCTCACCGGGCATGGGGGATACCCTAAGCCCCTGGGACACCCGACAGATGTTTTTC.

This clone was seen a few times. A far larger clone is one base from this, pointing to a likely read error. This same CDR3 is encoded by further DNA sequences in the sample. V usage is TRDV3 and J usage is TRDJ1; 8 bases are shared with TRDD3. Germline V gene lookup returns CDR1 TVYSNPD and CDR2 GDNSRS (reference sequence). The CDR3 loop spans 15 amino acids. The CDR3 DNA is TGTGCGTCCCCGGGCAGGGGGGATAACACCGATAAACTCATCTTT. Residues: CASPGRGDNTDKLIF.

Concerning this clone: TCRdb pairs this DNA with a much larger clone's protein that differs at residue 3, likely a read error; the protein shown was translated from the DNA. The chain recombines TRDV3 with TRDJ1; 11 bases are a match to TRDD3. Per the germline V gene, CDR1 is TVYSNPD and CDR2 is GDNSRS (reference sequence). The CDR3 is 16 amino acids. The ends lost 5 bases at V and 3 bases at J; junction bases unmatched: 14. CDR3: CALPKGLGDMADKLIF. As DNA, the CDR3 is TGTGCCCTCCCCAAAGGACTGGGGGATATGGCCGATAAACTCATCTTT.

As regards this clone: The amino acid sequence in TCRdb belongs to a much larger clone and departs from this DNA's translation at residue 15, likely a sequencing read error; the sequence shown is translated from the DNA. This chain connects TRDV1 to TRDJ1; tentatively, D is TRDD3 (8 bases). Trimming stripped 1 base from V and 2 bases from J, with 32 bases between. The CDR3 loop spans 22 amino acids. CDR1 and CDR2 (germline): TSWWSYY, QGS. The CDR3 spells CALGEPLFLLRYWGVQTDKLIF. The DNA of the CDR3 is TGTGCTCTTGGGGAACCTTTATTCCTACTAAGGTACTGGGGGGTACAGACCGATAAACTCATCTTT.